Listed here is a single T cell receptor (beta chain). Which antigen it targets is not known. No much larger clone exists at a distance of one base, and base qualities are not known. Receptor libraries were prepared by the immunoSEQ multiplex PCR assay. A mixture of 60 forward primers for TCR Vbeta segments and 13 reverse primers for TCR Jbeta segments was used in the multiplex PCR. The CDR3 region of rearranged TCR beta genes was amplified from genomic DNA with a multiplex PCR assay. The amplified TCR beta libraries were sequenced on the Illumina HiSeq System as 87-base-pair reads. Per the original workflow: Across the 500 to 750 repertoires, a later analysis counted some 81 million unique TCR beta chains, around 11 million of which were shared by at least two donors. A nearest-neighbor algorithm error-corrected the raw reads and collapsed the reads into unique sequences, merging closely related sequences to remove PCR and sequencing errors. V, D and J gene segments were assigned by aligning CDR3 sequences to IMGT reference sequences. For a sequence to be retained, a match of at least six nucleotides to both a V gene segment and a J gene segment was required. Rearrangements were called productive when the CDR3 lacked stop codons and stayed in frame with V and J; all others were non-productive. CDR3 was defined according to IMGT convention as the region running from the second conserved V-encoded cysteine to the conserved J-encoded phenylalanine. The earlier analysis of some 550 of the donors excluded any sequence lacking an unambiguous match to a single V gene segment. In an earlier analysis of roughly 500 of the donors, V segments were called functional above 56.7% productive rearrangements and were called segregating when the between-donor standard deviation exceeded 5%. A statistical classification framework was developed to diagnose cytomegalovirus status using the catalog of TCR beta chain sequences. V and J gene assignment, in a later analysis, came from comparing TCR nucleotide sequences with IMGT/GENE-DB human TR gene sequences. A later analysis assigned CDR3 sequences and most-parsimonious VDJ recombination scenarios with the TCRdist pipeline. A later analysis defined each TCR beta chain by its CDR3 amino acid sequence plus V-gene family, and excluded reads lacking a unique V-gene family. To address suspected cross-contamination and a sequencing artifact, a later analysis removed a few hundred highly shared, low-generation-probability nucleotide sequences. For each public chain, a later analysis derived a clonal expansion index from normalized ranks of inferred template counts within each repertoire. In a later analysis, generation probabilities were computed with a VDJ recombination model fitted to out-of-frame rearrangements, and the resulting probabilities were checked against IGoR. A later analysis scored TCR-TCR, TCR-HLA and TCR-CMV co-occurrence with hypergeometric tests, applying a repertoire-size bias correction to TCR pairs. False discovery rates were estimated in a later analysis by permuting HLA or CMV assignments 20 times. In a later analysis, co-occurring TCRs were grouped using DBSCAN, with TCRdist sequence similarity added in when clustering inside HLA-allele-positive subsets. Repertoires with fewer than 30,000 or more than 120,000 public chains, plus five repertoires with anomalous nucleotide sharing, were excluded from co-occurrence clustering. The table was pulled from immuneACCESS by TCRdb, which kept in-frame rearrangements only. Such tables lose some clones; where checked, under half of the loss comes from unresolved V genes, and the rest has no known cause. V, J and clone size were drawn from that table, and D and trimming were deduced from the DNA. The sample table holds 70,000 to 90,000 clones, of which 75% were seen once. 2% to 2.5% of the sample comes from the top ten.

This record belongs to a study of cytomegalovirus exposure and HLA in healthy donors (dated by TCRdb to about 2017). General notes on the study: According to an earlier analysis of 587 of the donors, about 179 million T cells yielded 117 million unique TCR beta sequences and about 300 Gb of sequence data. A separate validation cohort of 100 to 150 different subjects was used in addition to the roughly 700-subject first cohort. The study profiled the T cell repertoires of about 640 subjects by immunosequencing and related them to cytomegalovirus serostatus. The study combined high-throughput TCR immunosequencing, statistical association of individual TCRs with disease status, and machine learning to predict cytomegalovirus infection status. Several DR-DQ haplotypes were treated as single units for association and clustering because of strong linkage in the cohort. The genetic ancestry cluster associated with self-reported Caucasian donors included around four fifths of the roughly 400 genotyped donors. Every discovery cohort repertoire had been produced on one sequencing platform. On average, about 240,000 unique TCR beta nucleotide sequences were sequenced per donor among roughly 430 genotyped donors of the cohort, with 15% to 20% of those sequences being non-productive. The study aimed to test whether cataloging public T cell receptors could reveal signatures of past pathogen exposure. A later analysis re-analyzed previously published TCR beta repertoires from 666 donors and added high-resolution HLA genotyping to study TCR occurrence patterns. Both class I and class II loci were covered by HLA typing, at four-digit resolution. In the later analysis, no new phenotypic data were used to find candidate immune exposures; instead, reliance was placed on TCR beta sequences and their occurrence across donors. Donor age, sex, ethnicity and CMV serostatus were compiled alongside the repertoire data. An early release that covered 500 to 800 HLA-typed donors contained approximately 300 gigabases of sequencing data and tens of millions of unique TCR sequences. Genome-wide SNP genotypes for about 60% of the roughly 670 donors were used in a later genetic analysis, which treated that subset as a discovery cohort. To decide whether each TCR beta V gene segment behaved as functional or pseudogenic, an earlier analysis of 587 of the donors relied on high-throughput TCR beta sequencing. The number of donors typed differed by locus, with roughly 620-640 for A, B, C, DRB1 and DQB1, 522 for DQA1, about 610 for DPA1, and around 430 for DPB1.

The study at large found these results: Assigning TCR associations to individual alleles was difficult when HLA alleles, especially DR and DQ, strongly co-occurred. A later analysis reported that several top co-occurrence clusters appeared linked to parvovirus B19, influenza, CMV and Epstein-Barr virus. CMV serostatus was the only immune exposure information available for the cohort. In a later genetic analysis, fewer N-insertions in productive TCRs were reported among donors in an Asian-associated ancestry cluster than the approximately 710-donor mean. While some public TCRs were present in many individuals, most TCR sequences turned up only very rarely across donors. Only TCR beta chains were sequenced in this cohort, and the absence of alpha or paired-chain data limited detectable features. Because HLA typing was unavailable for some donors at each locus, only the typed subset was used in association tests. A group of highly shared sequence variants was considered likely to be a technical artifact of the sequencing pipeline. An association between a missense DCLRE1C variant and V-gene and J-gene trimming of TCR beta chains was found in a later genetic analysis and replicated in an independent cohort. The presence/absence analyses assumed that sequencing depth was roughly uniform across donors, and that assumption may not be true. A later analysis found that most CMV-associated TCR beta chains appeared HLA-restricted, with HLA associations seemingly driven largely by CMV exposure. A further reported finding was that TCR beta sequences accurately predicted the HLA-A and HLA-B alleles for most subjects in the first cohort. The study gave a list of 150 to 200 TCR beta chains associated with cytomegalovirus. A later analysis found that TCR association rates varied across HLA loci, with DRB1 alleles showing the most associated TCRs and HLA-C alleles the fewest. An earlier analysis of around 540 of the donors showed that most TCR beta V segments appeared in productive rearrangements either about 90% or about 30% of the time, which broadly matched IMGT annotations. Correlated functional status among segregating V segments might be attributable to linkage disequilibrium, but an unknown experimental factor could not be ruled out. Some IMGT-functional V segments, including TRBV6-2 and TRBV6-3, could not be distinguished by the 87-base-pair reads and were therefore excluded. At a false discovery rate of 0.05, a later analysis linked 16,951 TCR beta sequences to specific HLA alleles. In vitro tests confirmed that three of the cytomegalovirus-associated TCR beta chains recognize cytomegalovirus antigens. The classifier was reported to diagnose cytomegalovirus status with high specificity and sensitivity in both the original and validation cohorts. A later analysis found that HLA-associated TCR beta chains were more clonally expanded and had lower generation probabilities than equally common non-associated chains. The authors suggested that the approach could potentially be extended to other disease states and immunological phenotypes. Because counts were too low, seventeen rarely observed V segments, including chromosome 9 orphons, were excluded from the earlier analysis of around 640 of the donors.

The cohort consisted of more than 650 healthy bone marrow donors. At the time of sampling, every cohort member was nominally healthy, though immune exposures that went unrecorded were likely present. The donor tested CMV seronegative and was one of the 352 seronegative cohort members. Each donor provided a peripheral blood sample, and peripheral blood mononuclear cells were used for TCR beta sequencing. The Qiagen DNeasy Blood Extraction Kit was used to extract genomic DNA from the blood cell samples. At the junction V is shortened by 3 bases and J by 6 bases; bases outside the gene matches: 8. The cysteine opens and the phenylalanine closes a CDR3 of 14 amino acids. Only CDR3 DNA remains: 42 bases, in frame from the first base. CDR1 and CDR2 are drawn from the germline V gene: SQVTM, ANQGSEA.

The receptor was derived from a middle-aged man in good health and CMV-seronegative. The sequenced material came from PBMCs. The rearranged chain carries TRBV29-1 and TRBJ2-7; 10 bases in the middle match TRBD2. The DNA is TGCAGCGTTGATTCTAGCGGGAGTAGTATCGAGCAGTACTTC. It is translated as CSVDSSGSSIEQYF.